Detailed here is one T cell receptor (beta chain). The data were obtained in a study of blood T cell repertoires in COVID-19. The data were produced by immunoSEQ multiplex PCR, yet TCRdb's version contains in-frame clones alone and is incomplete. The sample has 200,000 or so clones; 80% to 90% are singletons. The V gene's germline CDR1 is KGHDR and CDR2 SFDVKD. V was shortened by 2 bases and J by 1 base, with 13 bases between the two germline ends. CDR3 size: 16 residues. The sequenced material came from peripheral blood. The origin of this receptor is an elderly woman with COVID-19, enrolled during active disease. The rearrangement uses TRBV24-1 and TRBJ2-5; possible D gene TRBD2, 5 bases. CDR3 loop: CATSDSRAELQETQYF. In DNA, the CDR3 is TGTGCCACCAGTGATTCGAGAGCGGAGCTCCAAGAGACCCAGTACTTC.